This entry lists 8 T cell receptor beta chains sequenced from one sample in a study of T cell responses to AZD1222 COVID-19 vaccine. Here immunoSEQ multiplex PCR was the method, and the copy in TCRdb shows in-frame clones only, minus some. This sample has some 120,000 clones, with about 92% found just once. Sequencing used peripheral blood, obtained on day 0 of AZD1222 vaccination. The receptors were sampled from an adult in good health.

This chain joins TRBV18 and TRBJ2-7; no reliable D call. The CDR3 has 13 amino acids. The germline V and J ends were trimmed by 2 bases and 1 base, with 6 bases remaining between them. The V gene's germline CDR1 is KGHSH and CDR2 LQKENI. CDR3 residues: CASSPASSYEQYF. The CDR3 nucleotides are TGTGCCAGCTCACCAGCCAGTTCCTACGAGCAGTACTTC.

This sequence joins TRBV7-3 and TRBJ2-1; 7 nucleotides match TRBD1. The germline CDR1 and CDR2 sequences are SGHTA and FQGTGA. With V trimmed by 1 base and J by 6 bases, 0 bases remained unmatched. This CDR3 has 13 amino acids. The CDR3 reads CASSLNRGNEQFF. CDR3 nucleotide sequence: TGTGCCAGCAGCTTAAACAGGGGCAATGAGCAGTTCTTC.

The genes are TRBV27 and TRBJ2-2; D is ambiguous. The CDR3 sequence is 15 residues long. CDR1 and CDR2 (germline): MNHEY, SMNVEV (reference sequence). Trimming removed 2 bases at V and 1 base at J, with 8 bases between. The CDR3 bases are TGTGCCAGCAGTTTACTTACGGGGAACACCGGGGAGCTGTTTTTT. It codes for CASSLLTGNTGELFF.

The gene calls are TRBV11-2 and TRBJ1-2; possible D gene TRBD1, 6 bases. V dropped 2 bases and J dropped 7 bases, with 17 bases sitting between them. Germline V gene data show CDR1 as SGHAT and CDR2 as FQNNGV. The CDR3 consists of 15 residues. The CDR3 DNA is TGTGCCAGCAGCTTAAATCCGGGGGGCTCGGGTGGCTACACCTTC. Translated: CASSLNPGGSGGYTF.

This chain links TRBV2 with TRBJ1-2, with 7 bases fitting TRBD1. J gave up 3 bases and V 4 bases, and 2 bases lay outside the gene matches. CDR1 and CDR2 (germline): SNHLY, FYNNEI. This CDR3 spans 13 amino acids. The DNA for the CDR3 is TGTGCCAGCAGTGGACAGGGTTACTATGGCTACACCTTC. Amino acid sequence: CASSGQGYYGYTF.

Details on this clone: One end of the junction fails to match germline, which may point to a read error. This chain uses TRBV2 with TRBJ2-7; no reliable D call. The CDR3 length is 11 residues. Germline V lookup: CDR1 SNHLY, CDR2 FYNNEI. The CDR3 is CASSEAYEQYF. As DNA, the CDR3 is TGTGCCAGCAGCGAAGCCTACGAGCAGTACTTC.

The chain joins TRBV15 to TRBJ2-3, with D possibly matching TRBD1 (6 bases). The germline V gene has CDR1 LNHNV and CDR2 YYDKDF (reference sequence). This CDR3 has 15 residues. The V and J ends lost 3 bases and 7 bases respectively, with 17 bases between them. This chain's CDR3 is CATSSPPTGFNTQYF. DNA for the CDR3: TGTGCCACCAGCAGTCCCCCCACAGGGTTTAATACGCAGTATTTT.

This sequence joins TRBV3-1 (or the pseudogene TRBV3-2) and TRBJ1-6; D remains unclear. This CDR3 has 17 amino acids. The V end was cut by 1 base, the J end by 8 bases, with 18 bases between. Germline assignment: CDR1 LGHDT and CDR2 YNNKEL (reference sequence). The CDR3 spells CASSQGRRVLGYSPLHF. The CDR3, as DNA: TGTGCCAGCAGCCAAGGTCGAAGGGTCTTGGGGTATTCACCCCTCCACTTT.